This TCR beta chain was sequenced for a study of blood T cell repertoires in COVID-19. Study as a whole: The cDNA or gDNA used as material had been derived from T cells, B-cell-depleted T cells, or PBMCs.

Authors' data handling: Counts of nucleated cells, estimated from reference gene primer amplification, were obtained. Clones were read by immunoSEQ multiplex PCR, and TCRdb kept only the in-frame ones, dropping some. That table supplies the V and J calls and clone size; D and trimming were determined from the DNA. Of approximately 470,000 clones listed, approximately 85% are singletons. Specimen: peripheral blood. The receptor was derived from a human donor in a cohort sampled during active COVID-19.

In nucleotides, the CDR3 is TGTGCCAGCAGAGGGACAGGGAGTGAAAAACTGTTTTTT. Translation gives CASRGTGSEKLFF. The rearrangement links TRBV27 to TRBJ1-4, with 9 nucleotides matching TRBD1. The V segment lost 6 bases and the J segment 7 bases; nucleotides outside the gene matches: 3. This CDR3 comprises 13 residues. Germline CDR1 is MNHEY and CDR2 is SMNVEV (reference sequence).